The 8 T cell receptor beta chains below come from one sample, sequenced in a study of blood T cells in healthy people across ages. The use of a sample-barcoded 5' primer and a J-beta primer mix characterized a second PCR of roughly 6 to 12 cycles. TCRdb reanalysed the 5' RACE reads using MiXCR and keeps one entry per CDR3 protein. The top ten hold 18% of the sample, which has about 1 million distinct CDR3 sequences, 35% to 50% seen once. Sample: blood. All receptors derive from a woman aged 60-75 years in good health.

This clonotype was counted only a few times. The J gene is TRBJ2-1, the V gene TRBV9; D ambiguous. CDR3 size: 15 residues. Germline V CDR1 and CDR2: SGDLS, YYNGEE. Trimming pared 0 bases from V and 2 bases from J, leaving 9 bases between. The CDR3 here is CASSVDGVAYNEQFF. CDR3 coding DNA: TGTGCCAGCAGCGTAGACGGAGTGGCCTACAATGAGCAGTTCTTC.

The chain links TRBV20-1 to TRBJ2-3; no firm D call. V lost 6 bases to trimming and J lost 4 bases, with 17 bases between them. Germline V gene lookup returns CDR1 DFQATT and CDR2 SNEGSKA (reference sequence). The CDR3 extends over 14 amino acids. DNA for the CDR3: TGCAGTGCCCCTCGAGATTCTTGGGCAGATACGCAGTATTTT. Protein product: CSAPRDSWADTQYF.

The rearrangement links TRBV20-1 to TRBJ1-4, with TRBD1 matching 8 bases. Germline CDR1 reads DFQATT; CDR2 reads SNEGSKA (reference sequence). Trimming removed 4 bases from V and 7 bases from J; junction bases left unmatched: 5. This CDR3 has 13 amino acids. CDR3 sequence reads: CSATDRAGEKLFF. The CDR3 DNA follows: TGCAGTGCTACGGACAGGGCGGGTGAAAAACTGTTTTTT.

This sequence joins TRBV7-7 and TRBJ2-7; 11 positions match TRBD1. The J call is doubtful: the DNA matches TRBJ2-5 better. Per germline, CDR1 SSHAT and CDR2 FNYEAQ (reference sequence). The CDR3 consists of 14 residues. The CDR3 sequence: CASSSPGQGGTQYF. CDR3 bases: TGTGCCAGCAGCTCCCCGGGACAGGGGGGGACCCAGTACTTC.

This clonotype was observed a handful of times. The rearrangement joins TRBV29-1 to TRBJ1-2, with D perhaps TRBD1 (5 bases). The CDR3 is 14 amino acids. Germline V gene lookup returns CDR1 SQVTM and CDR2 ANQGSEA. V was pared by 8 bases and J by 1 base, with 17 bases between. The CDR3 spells CSTGGGRDNYGYTF. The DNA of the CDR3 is TGCAGCACCGGGGGAGGGCGGGATAACTATGGCTACACCTTC.

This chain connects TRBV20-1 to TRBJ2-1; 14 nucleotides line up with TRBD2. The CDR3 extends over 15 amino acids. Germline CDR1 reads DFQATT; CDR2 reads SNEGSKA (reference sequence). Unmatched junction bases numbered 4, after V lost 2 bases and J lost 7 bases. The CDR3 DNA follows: TGCAGTGCTAGACGACTAGCGGGAGGGCTGAATGAGCAGTTCTTC. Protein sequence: CSARRLAGGLNEQFF.

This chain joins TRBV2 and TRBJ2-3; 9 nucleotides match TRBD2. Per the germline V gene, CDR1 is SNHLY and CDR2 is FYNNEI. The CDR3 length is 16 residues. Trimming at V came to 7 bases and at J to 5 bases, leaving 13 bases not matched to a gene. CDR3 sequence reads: CASTTGSLAGEDTQYF. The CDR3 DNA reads TGTGCCAGCACCACGGGAAGCTTAGCGGGAGAAGATACGCAGTATTTT.

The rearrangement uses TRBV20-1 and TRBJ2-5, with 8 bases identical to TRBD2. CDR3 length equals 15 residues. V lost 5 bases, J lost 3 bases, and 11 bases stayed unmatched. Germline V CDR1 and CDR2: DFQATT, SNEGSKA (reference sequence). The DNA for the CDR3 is TGCAGTGCTGAATACCGACTAGCGTCGAAAGAGACCCAGTACTTC. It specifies CSAEYRLASKETQYF.